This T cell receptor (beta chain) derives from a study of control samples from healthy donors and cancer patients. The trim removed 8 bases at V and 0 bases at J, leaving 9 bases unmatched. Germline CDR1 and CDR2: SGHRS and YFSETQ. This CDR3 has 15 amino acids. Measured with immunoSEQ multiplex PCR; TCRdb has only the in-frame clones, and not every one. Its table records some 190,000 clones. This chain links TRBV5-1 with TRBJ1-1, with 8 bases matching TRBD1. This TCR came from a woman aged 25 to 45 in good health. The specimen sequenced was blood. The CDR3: CASSPGGAVNTEAFF. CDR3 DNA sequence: TGCGCCAGTTCCCCAGGGGGCGCGGTGAACACTGAAGCTTTCTTT. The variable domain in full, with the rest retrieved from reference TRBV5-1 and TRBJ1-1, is KAGVTQTPRYLIKTRGQQVTLSCSPISGHRSVSWYQQTPGQGLQFLFEYFSETQRNKGNFPGRFSGRQFSNSRSEMNVSTLELGDSALYLCASSPGGAVNTEAFFGQGTRLTVV.